This is a list of T cell receptor beta chains from one sample in a study of early T cells in non-severe SARS-CoV-2 infection. TCRdb re-called the 5' RACE reads with MiXCR, one entry per CDR3 protein. In the table there are some 36,000 distinct CDR3 sequences, around 5.7% of which are singletons. The specimen sequenced was whole blood. These receptors were taken from an adult who was a healthcare worker with PCR-confirmed SARS-CoV-2 infection or an uninfected control (not recorded which). Both conserved end residues are part of each CDR3. Fields, in order: clone size, V gene, D gene, J gene, CDR3 DNA, CDR3 protein. The D gene is left open where the match is weak. Clone size is not always given. Where it is, it says once, few, many or a class for expanded clones.

>medium-sized|TRBV20-1|-|TRBJ2-5
TGCAGTGCTAGTACTGGGGGCGGAGAAGAGACCCAGTACTTC
CSASTGGGEETQYF
>many|TRBV28|TRBD1|TRBJ2-1
TGTGCCAGCAGTTTTTGGAATTACCGGGACAGGAGCTACAATGAGCAGTTCTTC
CASSFWNYRDRSYNEQFF
>many|TRBV2|-|TRBJ1-5
TGTGCCAGCAGTGACCTTGGGGCGGATAGCAATCAGCCCCAGCATTTT
CASSDLGADSNQPQHF
>many|TRBV20-1|TRBD2|TRBJ2-4
TGCAGTGCTCCCGAAGGACTAGCGGGAGGGCAGGTTCAGTACTTC
CSAPEGLAGGQVQYF
>-|TRBV28|TRBD2|TRBJ2-7
TGTGCCAGCAGTCGTACTAGCGGGAGGACGTACGAGCAGTACTTC
CASSRTSGRTYEQYF
>many|TRBV4-2|-|TRBJ2-7
TGTGCCAGCAGCCAAGATAACCCCAACGGATCCGGCGAGCAGTACTTC
CASSQDNPNGSGEQYF
>many|TRBV28|-|TRBJ2-5
TGTGCCAGTACACGCACTTGGGACATTTCGGAGACCCAGTACTTC
CASTRTWDISETQYF
>few|TRBV29-1|-|TRBJ2-1
TGCAGCGTTGAGGGGCGAGGTGAGCAGTTCTTC
CSVEGRGEQFF
>-|TRBV3-1|-|TRBJ1-4
TGTGCCAGCAGCCACCGCGGATCGAATGAAAAACTGTTTTTT
CASSHRGSNEKLFF
>many|TRBV11-2|-|TRBJ2-7
TGTGCCAGCAGTTCTGTAGGGATCGGGGGTTCCGAGCAGTACTTC
CASSSVGIGGSEQYF
>many|TRBV30|TRBD2|TRBJ2-1
TGTGCCTGGAGGGGACTAGCGGGAGTTTACAATGAGCAGTTCTTC
CAWRGLAGVYNEQFF
>many|TRBV3-1|-|TRBJ1-1
TGTGCCAGCAGCCTCGGACAGGAAGCTTTCTTT
CASSLGQEAFF
>few|TRBV6-6|-|TRBJ1-1
TGTGCCAGCAGTTACTCACAGGGCAGCACTGAAGCTTTCTTT
CASSYSQGSTEAFF
>many|TRBV24-1|-|TRBJ1-4
TGTGCCACCAGTGATTCACGGGGTGAAAAACTGTTTTTT
CATSDSRGEKLFF
>many|TRBV5-1|-|TRBJ2-7
TGCGCCAGCAGCTTCCCACGGGACGCCCCCGACGACGAGCAGTACTTC
CASSFPRDAPDDEQYF
>many|TRBV20-1|TRBD2|TRBJ2-7
TGCAGTTCCACCTTTAGCGGGAGGAGAAACGAGCAGTACTTC
CSSTFSGRRNEQYF
>many|TRBV28|-|TRBJ2-7
TGTGCCAGCAGGGTAGGGGATAGCGGTTTCGCCGAGCAGTACTTC
CASRVGDSGFAEQYF
>-|TRBV2|-|TRBJ2-2
TGTGCCAGCGGGAGGCAGGGCGACACCGGGGAGCTGTTTTTT
CASGRQGDTGELFF
>many|TRBV11-2|-|TRBJ2-5
TGTGCCAGCAGCCCCAGAGGACGTGGAGCCCAAGAGACCCAGTACTTC
CASSPRGRGAQETQYF
>many|TRBV10-3|TRBD2|TRBJ2-3
TGTGCCATCAGTGAGTCCGGTAGCGGGGTAGATACGCAGTATTTT
CAISESGSGVDTQYF
>-|TRBV7-3|-|TRBJ2-3
TGTGCCAGCAGCGCAGACAGTCAAGATACGCAGTATTTT
CASSADSQDTQYF
>many|TRBV15|TRBD1|TRBJ1-1
TGTGCCACCAGCAGGGACAGGGGGCTGACTGCGGCTTTCTTT
CATSRDRGLTAAFF
>medium-sized|TRBV29-1|-|TRBJ1-4
TGCAGCGTTGTGGCCAGAAATGAAAAACTGTTTTTT
CSVVARNEKLFF
>few|TRBV7-6|-|TRBJ1-1
TGTGCCAGCAGCTTAGGGGGCCCCACTGAAGCTTTCTTT
CASSLGGPTEAFF